The subject of this entry is one T cell receptor (beta chain). The target antigen is unknown. This entry comes from a study of vaccination effects on CD4 cells after COVID-19. Following culture for roughly 10 days, CD4+ T cells were isolated. V dropped 6 bases and J dropped 4; count of bases not matched to a gene: 1. There are 14 residues in the CDR3. Per the germline V gene, CDR1 is MNHEY and CDR2 is SVGAGI. Profiling relied on immunoSEQ multiplex PCR, and the TCRdb table lists in-frame clones only, not all of them. The table records about 46,000 clones, 60% to 80% of them present only once. This TCR was recovered from a human donor who had a prior SARS-CoV-2 infection. The sample here was CD4+ T cells from PBMCs cultured without peptide, taken before COVID-19 vaccination. The rearrangement uses TRBV6-5 and TRBJ2-3; 13 bases line up with TRBD2. The CDR3 spells CASRGTSGADTQYF. The CDR3 DNA sequence: TGTGCCAGCAGGGGGACTAGCGGGGCAGATACGCAGTATTTT.